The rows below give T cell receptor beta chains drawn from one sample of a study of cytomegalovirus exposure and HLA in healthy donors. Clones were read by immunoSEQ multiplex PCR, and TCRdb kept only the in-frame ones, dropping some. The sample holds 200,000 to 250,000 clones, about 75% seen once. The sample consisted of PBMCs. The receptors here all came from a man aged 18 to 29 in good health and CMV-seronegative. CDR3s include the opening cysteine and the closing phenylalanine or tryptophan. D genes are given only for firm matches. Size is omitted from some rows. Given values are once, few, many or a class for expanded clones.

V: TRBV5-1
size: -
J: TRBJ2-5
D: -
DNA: TGCGCCAGCAGCATTCGGACAGCCACTCAAGAGACCCAGTACTTC
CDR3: CASSIRTATQETQYF

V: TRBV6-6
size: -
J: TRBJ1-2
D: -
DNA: TGTGCCAGCAGTCGCACAGCCGATAACTATGGCTACACCTTC
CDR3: CASSRTADNYGYTF

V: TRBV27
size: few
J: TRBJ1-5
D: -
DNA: TGTGCCAGCAGTTTACAGGACAGATCGCCCCAGCATTTT
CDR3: CASSLQDRSPQHF

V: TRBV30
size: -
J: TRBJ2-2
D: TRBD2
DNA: TGTGCCTGGACCAAACCACTAGCGGGAGGGTTTTGGGACACCGGGGAGCTGTTTTTT
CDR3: CAWTKPLAGGFWDTGELFF

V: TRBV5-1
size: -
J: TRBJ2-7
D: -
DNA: TGCGCCAGCAGCTTACAGGGAACGGACTACGAGCAGTACTTC
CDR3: CASSLQGTDYEQYF

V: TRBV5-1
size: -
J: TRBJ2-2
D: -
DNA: TGCGCCAGCAGCTTAGACCAGGTGAACACCGGGGAGCTGTTTTTT
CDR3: CASSLDQVNTGELFF

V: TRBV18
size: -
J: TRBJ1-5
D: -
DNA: TGTGCCAGCTCACCCCGTCCAGGCCATCAGCCCCAGCATTTT
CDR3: CASSPRPGHQPQHF

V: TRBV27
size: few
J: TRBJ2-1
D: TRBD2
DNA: TGTGCCAGCAGATCGCTAGCGGCGGGGGACAATGAGCAGTTCTTC
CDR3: CASRSLAAGDNEQFF

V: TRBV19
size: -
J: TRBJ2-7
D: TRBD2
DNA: TGTGCCAGTGCCCGGGGAGGGAGCTCCTACGAGCAGTACTTC
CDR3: CASARGGSSYEQYF

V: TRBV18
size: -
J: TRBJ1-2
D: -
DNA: TGTGCCAGCTCACCCGAAAGGGGAGGGTATGGCTACACCTTC
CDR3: CASSPERGGYGYTF

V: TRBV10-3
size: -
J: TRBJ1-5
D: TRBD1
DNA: TGTGCCATCAGTGAGTCGGGACAGGGGTATCAGCCCCAGCATTTT
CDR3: CAISESGQGYQPQHF

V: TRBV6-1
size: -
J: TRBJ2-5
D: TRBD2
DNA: TGTGCCAGCACCCGCGGGGGGTACCAAGAGACCCAGTACTTC
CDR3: CASTRGGYQETQYF

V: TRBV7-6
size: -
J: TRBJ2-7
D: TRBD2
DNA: TGTGCCAGCACCAGCGGGGATTTCTCCTACGAGCAGTACTTC
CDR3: CASTSGDFSYEQYF

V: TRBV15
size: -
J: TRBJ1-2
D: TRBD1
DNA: TGTGCCACCAGCAGAGATGGGCAGGGGGTTCGTAACTATGGCTACACCTTC
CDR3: CATSRDGQGVRNYGYTF

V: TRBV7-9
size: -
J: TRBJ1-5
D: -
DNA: TGTGCCAGCAGCTGGTTAGAGCAGCCCCAGCATTTT
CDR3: CASSWLEQPQHF

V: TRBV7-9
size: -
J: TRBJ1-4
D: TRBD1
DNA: TGTGCCAGCAGCTCTTCGACAGGGGGGAGGGCTAATGAAAAACTGTTTTTT
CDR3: CASSSSTGGRANEKLFF

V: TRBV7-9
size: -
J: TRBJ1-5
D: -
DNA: TGTGCCAGCAGCTCCCTAGGAGATAGCAATCAGCCCCAGCATTTT
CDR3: CASSSLGDSNQPQHF

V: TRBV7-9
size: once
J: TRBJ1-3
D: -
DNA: TGTGCCAGCAGCTTAACAGGGCTGTTTAACACCATATATTTT
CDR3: CASSLTGLFNTIYF

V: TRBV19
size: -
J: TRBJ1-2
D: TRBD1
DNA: TGTGCCAGTAACGACGGACAGGGGAACTATGGCTACACCTTC
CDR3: CASNDGQGNYGYTF

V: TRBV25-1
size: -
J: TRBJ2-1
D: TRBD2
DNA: TGTGCCAGCAGTGTCGCAGCGGGAGTCCACAATGAGCAGTTCTTC
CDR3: CASSVAAGVHNEQFF

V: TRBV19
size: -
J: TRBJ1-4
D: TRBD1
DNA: TGTGCCAGTAGTATCGGGGACAGGGGGTTTGAAAAACTGTTTTTT
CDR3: CASSIGDRGFEKLFF

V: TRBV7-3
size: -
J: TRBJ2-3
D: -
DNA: TGTGCCAGCAGCTTAGCTGGGCGGGCCCATACGCAGTATTTT
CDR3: CASSLAGRAHTQYF

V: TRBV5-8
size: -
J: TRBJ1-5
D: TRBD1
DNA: TGTGCCAGCAGCTTGGTTTCCCCCAGGGGGGATCAGCCCCAGCATTTT
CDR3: CASSLVSPRGDQPQHF

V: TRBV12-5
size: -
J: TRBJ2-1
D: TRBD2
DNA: TGTGCTAGTGGGCGACTAGCAAACTATGAGCAGTTCTTC
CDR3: CASGRLANYEQFF

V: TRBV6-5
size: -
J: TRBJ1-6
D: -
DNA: TGTGCCAGCAGACGGGTTTATAATTCACCCCTCCACTTT
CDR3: CASRRVYNSPLHF

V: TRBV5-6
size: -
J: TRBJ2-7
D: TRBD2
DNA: TGTGCCAGCAGCTTAAACGGGAGGAACGACGAGCAGTACTTC
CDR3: CASSLNGRNDEQYF

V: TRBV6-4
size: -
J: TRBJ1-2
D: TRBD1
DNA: TGTGCCAGCAGTATCTATCGCCGGGACAGGGCTAACTATGGCTACACCTTC
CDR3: CASSIYRRDRANYGYTF

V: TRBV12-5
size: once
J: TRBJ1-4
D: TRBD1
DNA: TGTGCTAGTGGTTTGGCCCCGGGACAGGGGGAAAAACTGTTTTTT
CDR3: CASGLAPGQGEKLFF

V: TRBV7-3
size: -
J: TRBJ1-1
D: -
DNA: TGTGCCAGCAGATTCCGGGGGGGGTCCACTGAAGCTTTCTTT
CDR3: CASRFRGGSTEAFF

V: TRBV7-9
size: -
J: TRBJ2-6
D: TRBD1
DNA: TGTGCCAGCAATAGACAGGGGGCAGATGGGGCCAACGTCCTGACTTTC
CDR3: CASNRQGADGANVLTF

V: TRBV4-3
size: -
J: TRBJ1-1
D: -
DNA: TGCGCCAGCAGCCAAGACCCCCTCGCGCCCACTCCGAACACTGAAGCTTTCTTT
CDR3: CASSQDPLAPTPNTEAFF

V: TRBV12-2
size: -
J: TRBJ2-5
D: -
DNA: TGTGCAAGTCGCTTATTCTCCGGTCGGGAGGGCCGAGAGACCCAGTACTTC
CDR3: CASRLFSGREGRETQYF

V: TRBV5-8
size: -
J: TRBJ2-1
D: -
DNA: TGTGCCAGCAGTCGCGATCCACTATCATACAATGAGCAGTTCTTC
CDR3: CASSRDPLSYNEQFF